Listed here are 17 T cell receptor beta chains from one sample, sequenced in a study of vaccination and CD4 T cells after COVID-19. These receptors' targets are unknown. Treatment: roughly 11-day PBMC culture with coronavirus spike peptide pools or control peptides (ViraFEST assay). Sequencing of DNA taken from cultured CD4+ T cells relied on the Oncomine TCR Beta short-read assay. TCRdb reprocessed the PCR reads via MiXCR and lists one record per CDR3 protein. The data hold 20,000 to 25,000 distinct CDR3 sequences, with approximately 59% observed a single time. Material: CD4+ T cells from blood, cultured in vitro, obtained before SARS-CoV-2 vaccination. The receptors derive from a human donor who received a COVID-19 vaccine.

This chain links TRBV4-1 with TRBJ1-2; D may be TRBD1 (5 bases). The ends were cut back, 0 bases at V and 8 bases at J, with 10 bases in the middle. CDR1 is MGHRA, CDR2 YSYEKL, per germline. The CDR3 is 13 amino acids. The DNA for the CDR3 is TGCGCCAGCAGCCAAGATTCTGGGGGGGGCTACACCTTC. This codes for CASSQDSGGGYTF.

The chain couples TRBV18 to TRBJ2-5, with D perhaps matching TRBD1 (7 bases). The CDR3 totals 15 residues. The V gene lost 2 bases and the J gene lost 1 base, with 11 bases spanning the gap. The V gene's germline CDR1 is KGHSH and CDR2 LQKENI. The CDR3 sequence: CASSPGGTVQETQYF. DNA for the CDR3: TGTGCCAGCTCACCAGGGGGGACAGTCCAAGAGACCCAGTACTTC.

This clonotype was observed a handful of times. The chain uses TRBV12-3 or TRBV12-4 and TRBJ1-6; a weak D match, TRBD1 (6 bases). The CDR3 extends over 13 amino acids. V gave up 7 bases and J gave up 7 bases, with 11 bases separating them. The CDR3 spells CASTKGGNSPLHF. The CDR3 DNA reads TGTGCCAGCACCAAGGGGGGAAATTCACCCCTCCACTTT.

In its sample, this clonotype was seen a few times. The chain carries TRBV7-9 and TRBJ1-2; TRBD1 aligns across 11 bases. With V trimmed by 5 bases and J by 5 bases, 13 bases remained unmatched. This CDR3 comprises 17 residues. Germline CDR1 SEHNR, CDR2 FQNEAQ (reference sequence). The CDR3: CASSRAKGQGGNYGYTF. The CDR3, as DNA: TGTGCCAGCAGCCGTGCTAAGGGACAGGGGGGGAATTATGGCTACACCTTC.

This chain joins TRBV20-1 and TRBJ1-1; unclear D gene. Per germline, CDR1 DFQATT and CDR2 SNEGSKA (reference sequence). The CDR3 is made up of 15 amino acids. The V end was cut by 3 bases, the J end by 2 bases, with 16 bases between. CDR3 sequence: CSASRRGTKNTEAFF. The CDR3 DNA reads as TGCAGTGCTAGCAGACGGGGAACCAAAAACACTGAAGCTTTCTTT.

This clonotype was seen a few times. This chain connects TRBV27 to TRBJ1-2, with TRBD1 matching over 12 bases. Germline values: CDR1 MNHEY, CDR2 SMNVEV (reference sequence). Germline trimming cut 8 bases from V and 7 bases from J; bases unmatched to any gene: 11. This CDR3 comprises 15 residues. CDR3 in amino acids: CASFQAGTGGAGYTF. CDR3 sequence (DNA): TGTGCCAGCTTCCAAGCCGGGACAGGGGGCGCTGGCTACACCTTC.

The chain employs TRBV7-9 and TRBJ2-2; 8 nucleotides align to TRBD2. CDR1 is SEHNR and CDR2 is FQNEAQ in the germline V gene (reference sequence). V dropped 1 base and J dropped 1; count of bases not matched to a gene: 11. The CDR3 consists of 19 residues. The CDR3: CASSLVVSLAGRNTGELFF. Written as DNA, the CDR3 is TGTGCCAGCAGCTTAGTTGTAAGTCTAGCGGGTCGGAACACCGGGGAGCTGTTTTTT.

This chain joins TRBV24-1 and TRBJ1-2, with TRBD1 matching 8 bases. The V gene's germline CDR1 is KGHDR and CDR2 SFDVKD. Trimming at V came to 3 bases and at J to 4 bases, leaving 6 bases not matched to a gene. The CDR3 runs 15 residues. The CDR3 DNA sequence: TGTGCCACCAGTGATCCGACTACAGGGGGCTATGGCTACACCTTC. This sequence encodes CATSDPTTGGYGYTF.

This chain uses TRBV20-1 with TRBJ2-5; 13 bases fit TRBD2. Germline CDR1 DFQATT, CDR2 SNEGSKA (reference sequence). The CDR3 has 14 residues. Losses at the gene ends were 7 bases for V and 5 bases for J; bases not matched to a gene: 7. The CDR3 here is CSVATSGGAETQYF. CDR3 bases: TGCAGTGTTGCAACTAGCGGGGGGGCGGAGACCCAGTACTTC.

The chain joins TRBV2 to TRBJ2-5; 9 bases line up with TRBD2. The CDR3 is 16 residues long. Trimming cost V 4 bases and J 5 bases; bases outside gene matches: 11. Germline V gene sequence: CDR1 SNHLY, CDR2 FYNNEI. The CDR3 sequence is CASSVQAGGILETQYF. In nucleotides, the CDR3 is TGTGCCAGCAGTGTCCAGGCGGGGGGGATTCTGGAGACCCAGTACTTC.

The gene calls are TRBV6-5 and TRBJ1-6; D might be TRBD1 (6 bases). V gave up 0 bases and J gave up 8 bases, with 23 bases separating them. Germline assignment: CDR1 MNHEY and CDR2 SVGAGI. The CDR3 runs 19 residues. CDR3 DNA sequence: TGTGCCAGCAGTTACTCGACGAGACGGGTACGGGGGGCGGATTCACCCCTCCACTTT. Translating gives CASSYSTRRVRGADSPLHF.

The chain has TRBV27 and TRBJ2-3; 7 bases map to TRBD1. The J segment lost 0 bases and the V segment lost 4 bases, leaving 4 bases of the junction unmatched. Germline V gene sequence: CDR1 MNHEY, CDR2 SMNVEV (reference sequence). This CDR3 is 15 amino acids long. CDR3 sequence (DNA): TGTGCCAGCAGTTGGGACAGATCTAGCACAGATACGCAGTATTTT. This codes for CASSWDRSSTDTQYF.

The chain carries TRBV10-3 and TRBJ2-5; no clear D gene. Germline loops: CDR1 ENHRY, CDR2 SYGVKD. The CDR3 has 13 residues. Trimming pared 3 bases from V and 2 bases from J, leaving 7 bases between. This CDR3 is CAISDEKQETQYF. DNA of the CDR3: TGTGCCATCAGTGATGAGAAACAAGAGACCCAGTACTTC.

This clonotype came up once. The CDR3 sequence: CASSTPIQRLNQPQHF. The CDR3 region has the DNA TGTGCCAGCAGCACCCCCATACAGAGATTAAATCAGCCCCAGCATTTT. The chain links TRBV5-4 to TRBJ1-5; D remains unclear. The germline V gene has CDR1 SGHNT and CDR2 YYREEE (reference sequence). Trimming left V 4 bases short and J 4 bases short, with 18 bases between. The CDR3 totals 16 residues.

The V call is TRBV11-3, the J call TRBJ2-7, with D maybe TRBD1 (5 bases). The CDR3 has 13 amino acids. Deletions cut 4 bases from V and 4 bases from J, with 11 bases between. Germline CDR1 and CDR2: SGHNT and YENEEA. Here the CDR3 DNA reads TGTGCCAGCAGCTCAGGGATGGAATACGAGCAGTACTTC. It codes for CASSSGMEYEQYF.

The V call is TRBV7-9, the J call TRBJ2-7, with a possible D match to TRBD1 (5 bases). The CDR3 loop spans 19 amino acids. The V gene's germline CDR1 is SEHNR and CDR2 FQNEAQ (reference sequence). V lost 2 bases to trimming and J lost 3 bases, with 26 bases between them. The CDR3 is CASSLSIRGVSGAYYEQYF. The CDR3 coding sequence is TGTGCCAGCAGCTTATCCATTAGGGGTGTATCCGGAGCTTACTACGAGCAGTACTTC.

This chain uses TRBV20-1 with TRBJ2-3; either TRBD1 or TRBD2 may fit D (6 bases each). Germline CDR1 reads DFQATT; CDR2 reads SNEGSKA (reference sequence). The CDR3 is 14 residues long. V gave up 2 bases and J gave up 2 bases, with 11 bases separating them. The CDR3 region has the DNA TGCAGTGCTAGACTACAGGGACTCACAGATACGCAGTATTTT. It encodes CSARLQGLTDTQYF.